The subject of this entry is one TCR beta chain. The sample originates from a study of shared clonotypes between healthy human individuals. Clones were sequenced by immunoSEQ multiplex PCR, and TCRdb holds only the in-frame ones, with some missing. Here the sample spans over a million clones, approximately 96% being singletons. CDR1 is MDHEN, CDR2 SYDVKM, per germline. This CDR3 has 13 residues. V was clipped by 0 bases and J by 1 base, with 3 bases between them. The chain couples TRBV28 to TRBJ1-1; D is ambiguous. Sequenced input: naive CD4+ T cells sorted from blood. Subset defined: CD45RA+ positively selected. The TCR originated in a man under 40 in good health. For the CDR3, the DNA is TGTGCCAGCAGTTTATGGGCGAACACTGAAGCTTTCTTT. Protein product: CASSLWANTEAFF. The complete variable domain, with remaining parts taken from reference TRBV28 and TRBJ1-1, reads DVKVTQSSRYLVKRTGEKVFLECVQDMDHENMFWYRQDPGLGLRLIYFSYDVKMKEKGDIPEGYSVSREKKERFSLILESASTNQTSMYLCASSLWANTEAFFGQGTRLTVV.